The TCR beta chain under discussion was sequenced for a study of T cells expressing NK-cell markers. CDR1 is LGHNA and CDR2 is YNFKEQ in the germline V gene. The CDR3 is 17 amino acids. Following a re-call of the 5' RACE reads, TCRdb has one entry per CDR3 protein and lacks DNA. This sample's table has 150,000 to 200,000 distinct CDR3 sequences. This clonotype was sampled from a woman aged 18 to 69 in good health. The chain employs TRBV4-2 and TRBJ1-1; TCRdb gives TRBD1 as the D gene, but with no DNA this cannot be confirmed. Sequencing input: blood T cells: a sorted CD56 or NKG2C T cell subset, CD4+ or CD8+ T cells, or bulk PBMC T cells (not recorded which). The CDR3 region is CASGPQGAPTMNTEAFF.